One T cell receptor beta chain is described in this entry. The data originate from a study of shared clonotypes between healthy human individuals. Germline CDR1 SEHNR, CDR2 FQNEAQ (reference sequence). The V end lost 11 bases, the J end lost 5 bases, and 6 bases lay between the germline ends. The CDR3 runs to 10 residues. Some clones are missing from TCRdb's copy, which holds only in-frame ones; the method was immunoSEQ multiplex PCR. The table has about 2.4 million clones, 93% seen once. The sequence was obtained from a man between 18 and 29 years old in good health. Some clones in this sample may be carry-over from other donors' samples. The sequenced sample was naive CD4+ T cells from PBMCs. The subset is: CD45RA+ positively selected. The chain couples TRBV7-9 to TRBJ2-2; D uncertain. The CDR3 here is CAARTGELFF. CDR3 sequence (DNA): TGTGCCGCGCGGACCGGGGAGCTGTTTTTT.